This T cell receptor beta chain was captured by sequencing in a study of identical twins. A template switching step contributed a universal primer site, while unique molecular identifiers were present in the cDNA. TCRdb re-derived calls from the 5' RACE reads in MiXCR, one entry per CDR3 protein. The sample lists fewer than 900,000 distinct CDR3 sequences, about 18% occurring once. V shed 1 base, J shed 3 bases, and the junction held 9 bases outside the gene matches. Looked up from germline, CDR1 is DFQATT and CDR2 is SNEGSKA (reference sequence). The CDR3 loop spans 16 amino acids. Study-level results: Cord blood beta clonotypes present at high abundance carried fewer insertions; no such pattern appeared in memory repertoires.

This clonotype was detected ten times or more. Its antigen is as yet unknown. These data also formed part of another study, on T cells expressing NK-cell markers. That source reports: Sorting was limited to alpha-beta TCR-expressing T cells with an anti-gamma-delta TCR antibody in several experiments. The CD3+CD56-NKG2C+ fraction of a handful of donors was likewise dominated by these clonotypes.

This chain connects TRBV20-1 to TRBJ2-3; TRBD2 matches at 8 bases. Sequences were obtained from PBMCs. The source is a woman younger than 35 in good health. As DNA, the CDR3 is TGCAGTGCTAGAGCGAGCGGGGGTGTGGGTACAGATACGCAGTATTTT. Translated: CSARASGGVGTDTQYF.